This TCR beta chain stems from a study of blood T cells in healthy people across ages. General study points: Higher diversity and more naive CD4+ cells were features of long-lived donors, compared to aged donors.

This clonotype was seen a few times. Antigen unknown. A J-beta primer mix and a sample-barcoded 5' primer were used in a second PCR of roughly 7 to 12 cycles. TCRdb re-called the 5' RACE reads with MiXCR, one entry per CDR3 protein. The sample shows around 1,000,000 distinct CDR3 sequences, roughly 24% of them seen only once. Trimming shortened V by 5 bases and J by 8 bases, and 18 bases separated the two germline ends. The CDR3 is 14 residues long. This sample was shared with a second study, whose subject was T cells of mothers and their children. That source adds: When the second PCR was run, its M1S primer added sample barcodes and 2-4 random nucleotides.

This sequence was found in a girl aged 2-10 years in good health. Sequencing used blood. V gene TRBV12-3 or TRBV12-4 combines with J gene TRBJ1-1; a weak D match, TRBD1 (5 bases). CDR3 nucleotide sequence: TGTGCCAGCAGTGGAACAGGACCAAAAGGAGAAGCTTTCTTT. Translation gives CASSGTGPKGEAFF.